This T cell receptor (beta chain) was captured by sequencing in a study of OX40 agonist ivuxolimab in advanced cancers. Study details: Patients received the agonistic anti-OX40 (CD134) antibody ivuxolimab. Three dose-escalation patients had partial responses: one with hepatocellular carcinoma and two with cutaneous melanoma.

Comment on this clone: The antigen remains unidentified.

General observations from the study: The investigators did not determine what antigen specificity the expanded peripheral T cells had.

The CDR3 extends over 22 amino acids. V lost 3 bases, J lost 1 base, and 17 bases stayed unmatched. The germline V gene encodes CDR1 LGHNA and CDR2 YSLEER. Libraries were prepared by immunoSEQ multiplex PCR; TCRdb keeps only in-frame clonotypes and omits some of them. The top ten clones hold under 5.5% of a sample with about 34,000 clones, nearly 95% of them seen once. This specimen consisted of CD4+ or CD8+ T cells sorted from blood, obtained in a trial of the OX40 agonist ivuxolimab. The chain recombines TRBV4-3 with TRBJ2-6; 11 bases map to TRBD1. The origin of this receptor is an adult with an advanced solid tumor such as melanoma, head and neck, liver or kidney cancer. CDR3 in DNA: TGCGCCAGCAGCCAGGACAGGGGGCTTAGGGGGACCATAGGTTCTGGGGCCAACGTCCTGACTTTC. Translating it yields CASSQDRGLRGTIGSGANVLTF.